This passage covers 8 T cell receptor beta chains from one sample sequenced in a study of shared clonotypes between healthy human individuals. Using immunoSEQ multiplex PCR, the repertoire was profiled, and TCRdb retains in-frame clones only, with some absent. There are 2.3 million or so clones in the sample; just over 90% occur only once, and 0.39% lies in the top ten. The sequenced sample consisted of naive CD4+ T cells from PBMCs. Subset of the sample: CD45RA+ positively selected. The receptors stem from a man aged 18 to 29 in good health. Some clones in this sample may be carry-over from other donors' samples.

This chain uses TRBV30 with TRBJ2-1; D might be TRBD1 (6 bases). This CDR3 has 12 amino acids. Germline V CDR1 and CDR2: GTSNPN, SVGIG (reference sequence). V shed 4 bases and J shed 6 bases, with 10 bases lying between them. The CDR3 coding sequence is TGTGCCTGGAACAGGGTGGTCAATGAGCAGTTCTTC. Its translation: CAWNRVVNEQFF.

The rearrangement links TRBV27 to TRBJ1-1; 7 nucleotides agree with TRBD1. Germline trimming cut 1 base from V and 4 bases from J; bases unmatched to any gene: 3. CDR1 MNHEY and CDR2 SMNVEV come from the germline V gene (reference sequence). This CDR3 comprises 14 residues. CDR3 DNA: TGTGCCAGCAGTTTATACAGGGGAGGCACTGAAGCTTTCTTT. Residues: CASSLYRGGTEAFF.

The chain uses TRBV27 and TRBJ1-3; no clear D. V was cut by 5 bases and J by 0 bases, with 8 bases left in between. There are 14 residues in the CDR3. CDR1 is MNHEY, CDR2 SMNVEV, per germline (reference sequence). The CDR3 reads CASSPDISGNTIYF. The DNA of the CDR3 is TGTGCCAGCAGTCCGGATATCTCTGGAAACACCATATATTTT.

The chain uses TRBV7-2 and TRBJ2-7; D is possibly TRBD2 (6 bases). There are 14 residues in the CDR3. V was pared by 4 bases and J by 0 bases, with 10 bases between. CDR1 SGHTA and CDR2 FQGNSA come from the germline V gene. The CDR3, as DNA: TGTGCCAGCAGCTATCGCGGGATCTCCTACGAGCAGTACTTC. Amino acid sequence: CASSYRGISYEQYF.

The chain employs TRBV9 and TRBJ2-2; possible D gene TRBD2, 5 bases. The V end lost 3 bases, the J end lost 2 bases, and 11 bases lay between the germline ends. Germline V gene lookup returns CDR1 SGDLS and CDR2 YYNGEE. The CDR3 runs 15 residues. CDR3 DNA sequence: TGTGCCAGCAGCGCGCGGGCCCCTAACACCGGGGAGCTGTTTTTT. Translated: CASSARAPNTGELFF.

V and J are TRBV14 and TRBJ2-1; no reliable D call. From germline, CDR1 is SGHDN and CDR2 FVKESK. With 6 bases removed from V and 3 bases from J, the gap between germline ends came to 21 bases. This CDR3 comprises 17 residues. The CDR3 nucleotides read TGTGCCAGCAGTCAGCCTATCCGAAGGGATGGCTACAATGAGCAGTTCTTC. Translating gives CASSQPIRRDGYNEQFF.

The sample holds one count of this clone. CDR3 bases: TGTGCCACCAGCAGAGATCAGGGCCCGGGGACTGAAGCTTTCTTT. This encodes CATSRDQGPGTEAFF. This chain connects TRBV15 to TRBJ1-1, with TRBD1 as a possible D gene (5 bases). This CDR3 is built from 15 residues. V gave up 0 bases and J gave up 5 bases, with 13 bases separating them. Germline V CDR1 and CDR2: LNHNV, YYDKDF (reference sequence).

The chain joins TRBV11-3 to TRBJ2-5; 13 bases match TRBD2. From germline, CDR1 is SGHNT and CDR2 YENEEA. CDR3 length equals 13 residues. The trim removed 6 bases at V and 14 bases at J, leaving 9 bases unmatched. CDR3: CASSPGTSGTRYF. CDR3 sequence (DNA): TGTGCCAGCAGTCCAGGGACTAGCGGGACTAGATACTTC.